Listed below are T cell receptor beta chains from one sample, sequenced in a study of CD8 T cell repertoires and HIV-1 epitope variants. No antigens are known for them. Repertoires were generated with immunoSEQ multiplex PCR, while TCRdb's copy carries only in-frame clones and drops some. Of about 4,300 clones detected, 60% to 65% appear once; the ten largest clones hold 40% to 45%. The specimen was cultured CD8+ T cells derived from PBMCs. All receptors come from a male donor with HIV. CDR3s include the opening cysteine and the closing phenylalanine or tryptophan. Each record gives: clone size, J gene, V gene, D gene, CDR3 DNA, CDR3 protein. The D gene is left open where the match is weak. Part of the rows lack a size; the others show once, few, many or a class for expanded clones.

. TRBJ2-5 TRBV5-1 TRBD1 TGCGCCAGCAGCTTGTATGGGACAGGACAAGAGACCCAGTACTTC CASSLYGTGQETQYF
few TRBJ2-1 TRBV7-9 . TGTGCCAGCAGCCACGGGACTGAGAATGAGCAGTTCTTC CASSHGTENEQFF
. TRBJ2-2 TRBV4-3 TRBD1 TGCGCCAGCAGCTCCGGGACAGGGCACACCGGGGAGCTGTTTTTT CASSSGTGHTGELFF
. TRBJ1-5 TRBV27 . TGTGCCAGCCGGGAGGCAGGGAGCAATCAGCCCCAGCATTTT CASREAGSNQPQHF
. TRBJ1-4 TRBV6-5 . TGTGCCAGCAGTTACCTCAGTGTGGGAGTCGAAGAACTGTTTTTT CASSYLSVGVEELFF
. TRBJ1-1 TRBV7-9 . TGTGTAGGGCAGTTCATGAACACTGAAGCTTTCTTT CVGQFMNTEAFF
few TRBJ1-3 TRBV28 . TGTGCCAGCTCGTGGAGGGTGATCTCTGGAAACACCATATATTTT CASSWRVISGNTIYF
. TRBJ1-6 TRBV2 TRBD1 TGTGCCAGCAGTGAAGATACAGGGGTCAAGGGAATCGCCGGGAATTCACCCCTCCACTTT CASSEDTGVKGIAGNSPLHF
. TRBJ1-1 TRBV5-1 TRBD1 TGCGCCAGCAGCTTTCGGGACAGGGGGCTACACACTGAAGCTTTCTTT CASSFRDRGLHTEAFF
few TRBJ1-2 TRBV7-3 TRBD1 TGTGCCAGCAGGAACACAGGGGACTATGGCTACACCTTC CASRNTGDYGYTF
. TRBJ2-3 TRBV19 . TGTGCCAGTAGTATGGACCTCCCCGCTGGGACAGATACGCAGTATTTT CASSMDLPAGTDTQYF
few TRBJ1-5 TRBV7-8 TRBD1 TGTGCCAGCAGCCCGGACAGGCTCCAGGGCAATCAGCCCCAGCATTTT CASSPDRLQGNQPQHF
few TRBJ2-5 TRBV11-3 TRBD1 TGTGCCAGCAGCTTGGACAGGTCCCAAGAGACCCAGTACTTC CASSLDRSQETQYF
. TRBJ2-7 TRBV29-1 . TGCAGCGCCGGGCGGGGGCAAACTTACGAGCAGTACTTC CSAGRGQTYEQYF
. TRBJ1-2 TRBV6-5 . TGTGCCACCCGGGGATTTGTTGGCTACACCTTC CATRGFVGYTF
. TRBJ2-7 TRBV7-8 . TGTGCCAGCAGCCCAACGAGGGGGATCGACGAGCAGTACTTC CASSPTRGIDEQYF
few TRBJ2-5 TRBV11-1 . TGTGCCAGCAGCTTAGAAGATGAAGAGACCCAGTACTTC CASSLEDEETQYF
. TRBJ2-1 TRBV10-3 . TGTGCCATCAGTGAGTCTAGGACTACCCAAGGGGGCCTGGGCTCCTACAATGAGCAGTTCTTC CAISESRTTQGGLGSYNEQFF
. TRBJ1-2 TRBV9 TRBD1 TGTGCCAGCAGCGTAAGACAGGGGGGCGGACACAACTATGGCTACACCTTC CASSVRQGGGHNYGYTF
. TRBJ2-7 TRBV27 . TGTGCCAGCAGTTTATCCCCGGCTACGCGCGAGCAGTACTTC CASSLSPATREQYF
. TRBJ2-3 TRBV28 TRBD2 TGTGCCAGCAGTTTAGCAGCTAGCGGGAGCGGTAAGGCACACACAGATACGCAGTATTTT CASSLAASGSGKAHTDTQYF
. TRBJ2-6 TRBV28 . TGTGCCAGCAGTTTAAGTGGGGGTGGGGCCAACGTCCTGACTTTC CASSLSGGGANVLTF
. TRBJ2-1 TRBV5-6 TRBD1 TGTGCCAGCAGCAAGCAGGGGGCAGCCCCGTATGAGCAGTTCTTC CASSKQGAAPYEQFF
. TRBJ2-7 TRBV27 . TGTGCCAGCAGTTTATCCAACAGGGTCCACGAGCAGTACTTC CASSLSNRVHEQYF
. TRBJ2-3 TRBV29-1 . TGCAGCGTTGATGGGCTAGACCGCACAGATACGCAGTATTTT CSVDGLDRTDTQYF
. TRBJ1-1 TRBV10-3 . TGTGCCATCAGTGAGGGGGATACTGAAGCTTTCTTT CAISEGDTEAFF
. TRBJ1-6 TRBV21-1 . TGTGCCAGCAGGCTGCTACACATACATCATAATTCACCCCTCCACTTT CASRLLHIHHNSPLHF
once TRBJ1-5 TRBV6-5 . TGTGCCAGCAGCCCAGACAGAAGGGGACAGCCCCAGCATTTT CASSPDRRGQPQHF
. TRBJ2-7 TRBV5-4 TRBD2 TGTGCCAGCAGCTTTACTAGCGGCTCCTACGAGCAGTACTTC CASSFTSGSYEQYF
few TRBJ2-7 TRBV6-1 . TGTGCCAGCAGTGGTACCCTTGGGGCAGGGGAGGGGTACGAGCAGTACTTC CASSGTLGAGEGYEQYF
. TRBJ1-5 TRBV28 . TGTGCCAGCAGTTTGGACGGGGGTCCCATCCGGCCCCAGCATTTT CASSLDGGPIRPQHF
few TRBJ2-7 TRBV27 . TGTGCCAGCAGTTTACGGGCCCTCTACGAGCAGTACTTC CASSLRALYEQYF
few TRBJ1-1 TRBV7-8 . TGTGCCAGCAGCCCCGGCCTCGGTGGAGTAGGTGAAGCTTTCTTT CASSPGLGGVGEAFF
few TRBJ1-1 TRBV4-1 . TGCGCCAGCAGCCAAGATGACGACCTTTCTGAAGCTTTCTTT CASSQDDDLSEAFF
. TRBJ2-5 TRBV18 . TGTGCCAGCTCGCGAGGCGGGGAGACCCAGTACTTC CASSRGGETQYF
. TRBJ1-3 TRBV6-5 . TGTGCCAGCAGTTACTTTGCAGGCTTCTCTGGAAACACCATATATTTT CASSYFAGFSGNTIYF
. TRBJ1-1 TRBV6-5 . TGTGCCAGCAGAAAAGAGGGGATGACAGCTGAAGCTTTCTTT CASRKEGMTAEAFF
few TRBJ2-3 TRBV11-2 . TGTGCCAGCAGCCCATCCTCCTTTGACACAGATACGCAGTATTTT CASSPSSFDTDTQYF
. TRBJ1-5 TRBV5-1 . TGCGCCAGCAGCTTGGCGGGTCATCAGCCCCAGCATTTT CASSLAGHQPQHF
. TRBJ1-1 TRBV6-5 . TGTGCCAGCAGAGCGCCCGGACAGCTGAACACTGAAGCTTTCTTT CASRAPGQLNTEAFF
. TRBJ2-1 TRBV6-5 . TGTGCCAGCAGTTACTCGGGCAGGGGAAGGCGAAATGAGCAGTTCTTC CASSYSGRGRRNEQFF
. TRBJ2-2 TRBV7-6 . TGTGCCAGCAGCTTCAACAGGGTCACCGGGGAGCTGTTTTTT CASSFNRVTGELFF
. TRBJ2-5 TRBV5-8 . TGTGCCAGCAGCCCGGGGGTCAGGTCGTACCAAGAGACCCAGTACTTC CASSPGVRSYQETQYF
. TRBJ1-1 TRBV9 . TGTGCCAGCAGCGTTGACGGAAACACTGAAGCTTTCTTT CASSVDGNTEAFF